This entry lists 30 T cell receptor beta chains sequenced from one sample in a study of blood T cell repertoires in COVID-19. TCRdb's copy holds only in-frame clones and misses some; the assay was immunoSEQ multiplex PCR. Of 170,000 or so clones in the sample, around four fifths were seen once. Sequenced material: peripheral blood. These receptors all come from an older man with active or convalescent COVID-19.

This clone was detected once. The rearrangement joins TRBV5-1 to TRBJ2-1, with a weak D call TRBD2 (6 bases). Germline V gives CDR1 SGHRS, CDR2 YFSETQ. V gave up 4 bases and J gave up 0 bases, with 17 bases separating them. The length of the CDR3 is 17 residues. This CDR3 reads CASSPNPVGSSYNEQFF. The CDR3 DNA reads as TGCGCCAGCAGCCCTAACCCTGTCGGGAGCTCCTACAATGAGCAGTTCTTC. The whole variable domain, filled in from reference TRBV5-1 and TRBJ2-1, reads KAGVTQTPRYLIKTRGQQVTLSCSPISGHRSVSWYQQTPGQGLQFLFEYFSETQRNKGNFPGRFSGRQFSNSRSEMNVSTLELGDSALYLCASSPNPVGSSYNEQFFGPGTRLTVL.

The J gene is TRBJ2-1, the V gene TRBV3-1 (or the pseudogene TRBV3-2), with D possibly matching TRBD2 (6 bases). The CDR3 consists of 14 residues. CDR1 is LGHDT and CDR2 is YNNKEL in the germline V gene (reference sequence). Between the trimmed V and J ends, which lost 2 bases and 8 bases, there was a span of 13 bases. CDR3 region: CASSQSRESHEQFF. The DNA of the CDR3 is TGTGCCAGCAGCCAATCCCGGGAGAGCCATGAGCAGTTCTTC.

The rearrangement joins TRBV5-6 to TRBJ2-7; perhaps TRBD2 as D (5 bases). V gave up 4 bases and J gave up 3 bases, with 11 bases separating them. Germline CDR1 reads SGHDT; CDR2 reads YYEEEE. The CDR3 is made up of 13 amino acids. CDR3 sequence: CASSARLNYEQYF. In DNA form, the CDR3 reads TGTGCCAGCAGCGCCCGACTAAACTACGAGCAGTACTTC.

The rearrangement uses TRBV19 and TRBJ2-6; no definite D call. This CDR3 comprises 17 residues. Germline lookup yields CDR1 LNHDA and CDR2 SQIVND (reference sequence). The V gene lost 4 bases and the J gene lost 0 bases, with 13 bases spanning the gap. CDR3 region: CASSRLTLSSGANVLTF. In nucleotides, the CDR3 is TGTGCCAGTAGTAGGTTGACACTTAGCTCTGGGGCCAACGTCCTGACTTTC.

CDR3 loop: CASSWSKGQHQETQYF. The CDR3 region has the DNA TGTGCCAGCAGCTGGTCGAAGGGACAGCACCAAGAGACCCAGTACTTC. The chain recombines TRBV11-2 with TRBJ2-5; 7 positions match TRBD1. Germline V gives CDR1 SGHAT, CDR2 FQNNGV. The CDR3 spans 16 residues. V trimming: 4 bases; J trimming: 0 bases; junction bases outside the gene matches: 8.

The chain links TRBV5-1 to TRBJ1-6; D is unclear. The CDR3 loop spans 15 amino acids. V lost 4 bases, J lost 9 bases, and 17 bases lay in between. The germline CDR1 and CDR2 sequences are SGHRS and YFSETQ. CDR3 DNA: TGCGCCAGCAGCCTAGGCGGGGTCCGGAGTTCACCCCTCCACTTT. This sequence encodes CASSLGGVRSSPLHF.

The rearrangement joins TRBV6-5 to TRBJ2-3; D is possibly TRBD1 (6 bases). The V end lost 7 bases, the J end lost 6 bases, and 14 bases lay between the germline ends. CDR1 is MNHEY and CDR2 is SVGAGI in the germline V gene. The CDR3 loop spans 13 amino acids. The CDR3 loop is CASKGTLGDTQYF. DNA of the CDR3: TGTGCCAGCAAAGGGACACTCGGGGATACGCAGTATTTT.

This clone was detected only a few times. The CDR3 DNA sequence: TGTGCCAGCAGCCTAGTCGAACAGGGTGGAAAACTGTTTTTT. Translated, it gives CASSLVEQGGKLFF. The rearrangement joins TRBV3-1 (or the pseudogene TRBV3-2) to TRBJ1-4, with D possibly being TRBD1 (6 bases). V was clipped by 4 bases and J by 10 bases, with 16 bases between them. Per the germline V gene, CDR1 is LGHDT and CDR2 is YNNKEL (reference sequence). The CDR3 extends over 14 amino acids.

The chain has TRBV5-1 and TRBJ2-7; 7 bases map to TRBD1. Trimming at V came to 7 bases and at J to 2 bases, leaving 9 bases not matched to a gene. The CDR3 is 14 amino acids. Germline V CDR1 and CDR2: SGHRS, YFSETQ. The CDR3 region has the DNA TGCGCCAGCCGGACGACGACAGGGACCTACGAGCAGTACTTC. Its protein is CASRTTTGTYEQYF.

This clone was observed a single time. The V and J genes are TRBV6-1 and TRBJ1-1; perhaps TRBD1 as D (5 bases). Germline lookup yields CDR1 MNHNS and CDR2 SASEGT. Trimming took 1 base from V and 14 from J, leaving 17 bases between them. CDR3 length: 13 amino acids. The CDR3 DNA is TGTGCCAGCAGTGAAGATCCGGACACCCCTAGATTCTTT. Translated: CASSEDPDTPRFF.

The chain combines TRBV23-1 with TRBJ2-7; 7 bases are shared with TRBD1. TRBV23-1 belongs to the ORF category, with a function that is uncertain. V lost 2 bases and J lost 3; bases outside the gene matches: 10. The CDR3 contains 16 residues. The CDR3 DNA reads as TGCGCCAGCAGTCAAGTAAGGGGGCGGAGGATCTACGAGCAGTACTTC. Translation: CASSQVRGRRIYEQYF.

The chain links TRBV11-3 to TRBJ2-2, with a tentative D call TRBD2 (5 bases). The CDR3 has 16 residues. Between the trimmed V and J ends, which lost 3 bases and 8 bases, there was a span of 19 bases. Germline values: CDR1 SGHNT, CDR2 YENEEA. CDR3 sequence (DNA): TGTGCCAGCAGCTTCACCGGGTCCCCCACGGGGGGGGAGCTGTTTTTT. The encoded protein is CASSFTGSPTGGELFF.

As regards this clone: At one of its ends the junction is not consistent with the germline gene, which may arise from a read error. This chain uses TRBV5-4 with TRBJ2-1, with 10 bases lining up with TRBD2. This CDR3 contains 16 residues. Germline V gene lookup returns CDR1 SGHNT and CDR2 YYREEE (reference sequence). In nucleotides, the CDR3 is TGTGCCAGCAGCCCAGGACTAGCGGAAGGGAATGAGCGTGGGGTCTTC. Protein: CASSPGLAEGNERGVF.

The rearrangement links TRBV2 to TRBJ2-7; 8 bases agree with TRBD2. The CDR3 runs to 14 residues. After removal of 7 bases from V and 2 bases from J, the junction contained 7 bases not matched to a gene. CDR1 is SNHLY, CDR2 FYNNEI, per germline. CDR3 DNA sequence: TGTGCCAGCATCACTAGCGGCGGCGCCTACGAGCAGTACTTC. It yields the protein CASITSGGAYEQYF.

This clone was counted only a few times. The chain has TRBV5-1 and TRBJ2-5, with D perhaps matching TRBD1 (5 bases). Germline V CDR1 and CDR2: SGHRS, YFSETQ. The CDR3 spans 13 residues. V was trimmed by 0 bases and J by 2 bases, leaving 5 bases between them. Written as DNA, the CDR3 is TGCGCCAGCAGCTTGGACAGGCAAGAGACCCAGTACTTC. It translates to CASSLDRQETQYF.

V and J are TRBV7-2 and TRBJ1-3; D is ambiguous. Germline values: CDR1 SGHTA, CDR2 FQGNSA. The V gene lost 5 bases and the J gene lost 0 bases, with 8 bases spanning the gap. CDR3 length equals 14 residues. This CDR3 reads CASSLGVSGNTIYF. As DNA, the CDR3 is TGTGCCAGCAGCCTCGGGGTCTCTGGAAACACCATATATTTT. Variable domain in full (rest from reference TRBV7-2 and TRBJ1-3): GAGVSQSPSNKVTEKGKDVELRCDPISGHTALYWYRQSLGQGLEFLIYFQGNSAPDKSGLPSDRFSAERTGGSVSTLTIQRTQQEDSAVYLCASSLGVSGNTIYFGEGSWLTVV.

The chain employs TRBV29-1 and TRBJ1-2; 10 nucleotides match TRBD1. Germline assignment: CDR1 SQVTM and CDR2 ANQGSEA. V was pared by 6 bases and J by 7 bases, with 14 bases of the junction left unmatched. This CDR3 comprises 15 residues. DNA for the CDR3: TGCAGCGTCCGCCTTCAGACAGGGGGCGAGGGTGGCTACACCTTC. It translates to CSVRLQTGGEGGYTF.

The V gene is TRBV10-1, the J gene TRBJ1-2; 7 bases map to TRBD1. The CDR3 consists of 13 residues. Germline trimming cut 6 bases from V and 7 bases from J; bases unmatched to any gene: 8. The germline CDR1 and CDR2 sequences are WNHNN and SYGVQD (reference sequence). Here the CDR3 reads CASSGDRVGGYTF. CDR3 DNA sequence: TGCGCCAGCAGCGGAGACAGGGTCGGTGGCTACACCTTC.

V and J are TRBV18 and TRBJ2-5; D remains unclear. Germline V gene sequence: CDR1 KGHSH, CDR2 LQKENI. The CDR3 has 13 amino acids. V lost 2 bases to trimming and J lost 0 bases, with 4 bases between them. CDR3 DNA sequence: TGTGCCAGCTCACCAGAGTACCAAGAGACCCAGTACTTC. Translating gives CASSPEYQETQYF.

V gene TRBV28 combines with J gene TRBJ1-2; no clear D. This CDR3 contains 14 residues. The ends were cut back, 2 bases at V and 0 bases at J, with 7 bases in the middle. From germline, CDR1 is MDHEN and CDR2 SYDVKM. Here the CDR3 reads CASSLRQANYGYTF. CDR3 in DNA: TGTGCCAGCAGTTTACGGCAGGCTAACTATGGCTACACCTTC.

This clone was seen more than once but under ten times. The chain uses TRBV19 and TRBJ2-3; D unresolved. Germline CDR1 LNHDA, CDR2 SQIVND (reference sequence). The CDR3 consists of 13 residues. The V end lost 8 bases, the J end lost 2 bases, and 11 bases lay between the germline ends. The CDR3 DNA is TGTGCCAGTGCAGACACAAACACAGATACGCAGTATTTT. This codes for CASADTNTDTQYF.

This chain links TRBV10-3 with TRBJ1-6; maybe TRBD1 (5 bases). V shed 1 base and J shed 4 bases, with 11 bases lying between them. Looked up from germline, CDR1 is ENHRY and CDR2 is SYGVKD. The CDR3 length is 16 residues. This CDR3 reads CAISEFAGGYNSPLHF. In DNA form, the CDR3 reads TGTGCCATCAGTGAGTTTGCCGGGGGGTATAATTCACCCCTCCACTTT.

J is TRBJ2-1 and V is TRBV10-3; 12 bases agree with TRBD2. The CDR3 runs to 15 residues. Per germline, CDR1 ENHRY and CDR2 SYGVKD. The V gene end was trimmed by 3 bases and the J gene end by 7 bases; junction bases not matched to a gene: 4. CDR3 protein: CAISEALAGGNEQFF. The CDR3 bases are TGTGCCATCAGTGAAGCACTAGCGGGGGGAAATGAGCAGTTCTTC.

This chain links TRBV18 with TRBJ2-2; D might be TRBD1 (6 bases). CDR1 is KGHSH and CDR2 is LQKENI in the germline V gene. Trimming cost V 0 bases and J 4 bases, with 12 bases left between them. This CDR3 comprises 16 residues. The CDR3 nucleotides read TGTGCCAGCTCACCACCCAGCGTCAGGGGCACCGGGGAGCTGTTTTTT. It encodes CASSPPSVRGTGELFF.

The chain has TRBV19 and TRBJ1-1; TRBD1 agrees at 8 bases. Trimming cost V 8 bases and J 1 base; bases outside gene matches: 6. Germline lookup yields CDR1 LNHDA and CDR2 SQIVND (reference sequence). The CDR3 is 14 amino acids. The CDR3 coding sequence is TGTGCCAGTCGCGGACAGGGTTGGAACACTGAAGCTTTCTTT. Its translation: CASRGQGWNTEAFF.

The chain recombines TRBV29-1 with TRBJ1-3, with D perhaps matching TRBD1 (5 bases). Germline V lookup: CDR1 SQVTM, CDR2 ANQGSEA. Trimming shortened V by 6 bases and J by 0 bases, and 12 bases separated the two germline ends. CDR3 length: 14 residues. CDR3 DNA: TGCAGCGTCTCAGGGCCTAACTCTGGAAACACCATATATTTT. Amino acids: CSVSGPNSGNTIYF.

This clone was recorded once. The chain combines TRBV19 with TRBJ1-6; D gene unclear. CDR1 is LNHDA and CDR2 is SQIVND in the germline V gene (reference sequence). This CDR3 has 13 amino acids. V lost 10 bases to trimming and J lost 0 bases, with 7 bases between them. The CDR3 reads CATTSSYNSPLHF. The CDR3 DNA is TGTGCCACCACGAGCTCCTATAATTCACCCCTCCACTTT.

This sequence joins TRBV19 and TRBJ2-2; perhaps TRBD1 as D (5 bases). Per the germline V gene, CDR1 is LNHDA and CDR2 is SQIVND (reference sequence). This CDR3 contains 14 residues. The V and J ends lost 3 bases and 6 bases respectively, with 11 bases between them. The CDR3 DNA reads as TGTGCCAGTAGTATGGCAGGGCAGGCCGGGGAGCTGTTTTTT. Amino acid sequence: CASSMAGQAGELFF.

For the CDR3, the DNA is TGTGCCAGCAGCCAAGTCGAGCGGGGCCTCTACGAGCAGTACTTC. Residues: CASSQVERGLYEQYF. The V and J genes are TRBV4-2 and TRBJ2-7, with 7 bases fitting TRBD2. Germline lookup yields CDR1 LGHNA and CDR2 YNFKEQ. V shed 1 base, J shed 3 bases, and the junction held 6 bases outside the gene matches. The CDR3 covers 15 residues.

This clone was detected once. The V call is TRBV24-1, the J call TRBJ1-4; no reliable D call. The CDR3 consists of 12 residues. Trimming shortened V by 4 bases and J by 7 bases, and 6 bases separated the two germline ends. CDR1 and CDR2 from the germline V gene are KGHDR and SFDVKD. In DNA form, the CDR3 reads TGTGCCACCAGTGACCCAGTTGAAAAACTGTTTTTT. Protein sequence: CATSDPVEKLFF.